This T cell receptor (beta chain) was identified during a study of T cell responses to AZD1222 COVID-19 vaccine. Libraries were prepared by immunoSEQ multiplex PCR; TCRdb keeps only in-frame clonotypes and omits some of them. The data show about 140,000 clones, about 91% seen once. General observations from the study: Repertoire sampling was restricted to post-peak T cell response timepoints.

V shed 9 bases and J shed 2 bases, with 14 bases lying between them. The CDR3 contains 15 residues. Looked up from germline, CDR1 is LNHDA and CDR2 is SQIVND (reference sequence). Concerning this clone itself: Antigen unknown.

The clonotype comes from an adult in good health. The material sequenced was peripheral blood, taken on day 0 of AZD1222 vaccination. The chain couples TRBV19 to TRBJ1-6; D might be TRBD1 (5 bases). The CDR3 is CASSQQGPYNSPLHF. In DNA, the CDR3 is TGTGCCAGCAGCCAGCAGGGCCCCTATAATTCACCCCTCCACTTT.